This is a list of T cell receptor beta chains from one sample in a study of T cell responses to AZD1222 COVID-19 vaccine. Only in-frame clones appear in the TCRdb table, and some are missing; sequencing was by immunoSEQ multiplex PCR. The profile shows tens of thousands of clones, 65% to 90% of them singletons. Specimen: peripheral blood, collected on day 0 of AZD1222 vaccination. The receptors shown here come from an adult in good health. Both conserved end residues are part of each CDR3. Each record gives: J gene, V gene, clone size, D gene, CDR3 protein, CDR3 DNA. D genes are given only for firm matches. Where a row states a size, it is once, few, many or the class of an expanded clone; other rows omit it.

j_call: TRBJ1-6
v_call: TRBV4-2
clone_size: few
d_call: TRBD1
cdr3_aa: CASSQDRDRNSPLHF
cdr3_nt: TGTGCCAGCAGCCAAGATCGGGACAGAAATTCACCCCTCCACTTT

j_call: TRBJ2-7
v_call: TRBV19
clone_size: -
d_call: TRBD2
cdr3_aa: CASSTPGEGSEQYF
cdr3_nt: TGTGCCAGTAGTACCCCCGGGGAGGGCAGCGAGCAGTACTTC

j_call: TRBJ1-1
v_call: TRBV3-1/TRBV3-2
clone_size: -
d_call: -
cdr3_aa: CASSPSGPLTEAFF
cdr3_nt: TGTGCCAGCAGCCCCTCGGGACCCCTGACTGAAGCTTTCTTT

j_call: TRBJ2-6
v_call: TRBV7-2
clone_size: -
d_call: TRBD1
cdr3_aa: CASSNRDRGSGANVLTF
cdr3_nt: TGTGCCAGCAGCAACCGGGACAGGGGATCTGGGGCCAACGTCCTGACTTTC

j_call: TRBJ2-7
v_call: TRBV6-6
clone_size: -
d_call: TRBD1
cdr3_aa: CASRHSGTGDYEQYF
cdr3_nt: TGTGCCAGCAGACACTCCGGGACAGGGGACTACGAGCAGTACTTC

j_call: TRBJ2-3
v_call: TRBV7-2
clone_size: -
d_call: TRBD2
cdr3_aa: CASSYLSGGAWDTQYF
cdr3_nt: TGTGCCAGCAGCTACCTTAGCGGGGGGGCTTGGGATACGCAGTATTTT

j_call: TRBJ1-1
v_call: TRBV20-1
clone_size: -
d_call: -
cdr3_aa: CSASWGAAEAFF
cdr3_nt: TGCAGTGCTAGTTGGGGAGCGGCCGAAGCTTTCTTT

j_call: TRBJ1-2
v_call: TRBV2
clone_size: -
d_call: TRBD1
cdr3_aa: CARGTGLLVYGYTF
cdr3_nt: TGTGCCAGAGGGACAGGGCTCCTAGTGTATGGCTACACCTTC

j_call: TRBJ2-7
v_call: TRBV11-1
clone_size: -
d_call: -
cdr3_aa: CASSLRAPIYEQYF
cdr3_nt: TGTGCCAGCAGCCTCCGGGCCCCGATCTACGAGCAGTACTTC

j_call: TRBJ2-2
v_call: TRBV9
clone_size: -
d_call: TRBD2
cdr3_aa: CASSPPLAGTGELFF
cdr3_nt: TGTGCCAGCAGCCCCCCACTAGCGGGCACCGGGGAGCTGTTTTTT

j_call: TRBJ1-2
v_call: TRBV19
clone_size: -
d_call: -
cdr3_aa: CASSNAAGANYGYTF
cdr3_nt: TGTGCCAGTAGTAATGCCGCGGGAGCTAACTATGGCTACACCTTC

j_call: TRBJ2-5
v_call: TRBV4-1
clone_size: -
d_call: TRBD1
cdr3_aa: CASSQGTGEWETQYF
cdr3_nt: TGCGCCAGCAGCCAAGGGACAGGGGAGTGGGAGACCCAGTACTTC

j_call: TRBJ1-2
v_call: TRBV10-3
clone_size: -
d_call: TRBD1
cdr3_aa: CAISEGQGAFYGYTF
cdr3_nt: TGTGCCATCAGTGAGGGACAGGGGGCATTCTATGGCTACACCTTC

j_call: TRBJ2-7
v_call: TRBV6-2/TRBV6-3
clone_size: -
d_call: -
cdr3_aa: CASTPGAYEQYF
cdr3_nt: TGTGCCAGCACCCCAGGGGCCTACGAGCAGTACTTC

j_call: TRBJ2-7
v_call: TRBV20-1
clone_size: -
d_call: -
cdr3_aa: CSAKTGSEQYF
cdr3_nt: TGCAGTGCTAAAACGGGGAGCGAGCAGTACTTC

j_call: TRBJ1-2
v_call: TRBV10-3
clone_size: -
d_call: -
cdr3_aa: CAISVNYGYTF
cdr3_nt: TGTGCCATCAGTGTAAACTATGGCTACACCTTC